The source of this TCR beta chain is a study of shared clonotypes between healthy human individuals. The CDR3 length is 16 residues. With 4 bases clipped from V and 6 bases from J, the junction kept 10 bases outside the gene matches. Per the germline V gene, CDR1 is SGHRS and CDR2 is YFSETQ. Here immunoSEQ multiplex PCR was the method, and the copy in TCRdb shows in-frame clones only, minus some. The table has under 650,000 clones, 90% to 96% seen once. V and J are TRBV5-1 and TRBJ2-1, with 10 bases lining up with TRBD1. Source material: naive CD4+ T cells sorted from blood. Subset defined: CD45RA+ positively selected. This TCR was recovered from a woman in her twenties or thirties in good health. The CDR3 bases are TGCGCCAGCAGCCAAACCGGGACAGGGGTGGTCAATGAGCAGTTCTTC. Protein product: CASSQTGTGVVNEQFF.